The clone carrying this T cell receptor beta chain was counted between two and nine times. Its target is not known. Cells sorted as Tregs were CD4+, CD25+ and CD127-/low. Per the germline V gene, CDR1 is DFQATT and CDR2 is SNEGSKA (reference sequence). The CDR3 totals 14 residues. V lost 1 base, J lost 9 bases, and 9 bases stayed unmatched. Constant-region reverse primers amplified full-length variable regions, followed by semi-nested Nested Universal Primer A PCR. TCRdb reprocessed the 5' RACE reads via MiXCR and lists one record per CDR3 protein. Here the sample spans about 43,000 distinct CDR3 sequences, around a fifth being singletons. Study findings and constraints: Tumor memory CD4+ T cell TCR gene usage clustered with blood and lymph node memory CD4+ cells and lymph node naive CD4+ cells. Tumor-infiltrating Treg TCR alpha and beta sequences overlapped most with tumor naive CD4+ T cells, then blood naive.

The chain joins TRBV20-1 to TRBJ2-5; 9 positions match TRBD2. Material for sequencing was Tregs sorted from a lymph node. The clonotype comes from a female donor with breast cancer. The CDR3 DNA reads TGCAGTGCTAGAGTCGTGAGCGGGGGGTCGTCCCAGTACTTC. Translating gives CSARVVSGGSSQYF.